Sequencing of this TCR beta chain was carried out in a study of T cell repertoires in cytomegalovirus infection. Looking at the study overall: It was recently identified HLA-C-restricted and well-studied HLA-B-restricted CMV epitopes that the study used. Public TCR beta signatures provided an indication of both CMV infection and a matching HLA type. Whole-study findings and limits: HLA-C-restricted CMV-specific TCR beta clonotypes were dominant in the ex vivo response. The cumulative frequency of public TCR beta families identified carriers of CMV plus the relevant HLA.

The CDR3 has 15 residues. With 3 bases removed from V and 1 base from J, the gap between germline ends came to 10 bases. Germline V CDR1 and CDR2: KGHSH, LQKENI. In the case of this clonotype: Its cognate antigen is unknown.

TCRdb used MiXCR to reprocess the reads, holding one entry per CDR3 protein. The data show about 350,000 distinct CDR3 sequences, with approximately 30% seen just once and approximately 15% held by the top ten. The genes are TRBV18 and TRBJ1-3; D is undetermined. The sequencing used cultured PBMCs, collected from culture after CMV antigen stimulation. The receptor was isolated from a human donor in good health (CMV status not recorded). Some clones in this sample may be carry-over from other donors' samples. CDR3 loop: CASSPGGSSGNTIYF. CDR3 nucleotide sequence: TGTGCCAGCTCACCCGGCGGGAGTTCTGGAAACACCATATATTTT.